The 15 T cell receptor beta chains reported below all come from one sample, sequenced in a study of blood T cell repertoires in COVID-19. Profiled with immunoSEQ multiplex PCR; TCRdb holds only in-frame clones, not every one. The table records about 150,000 clones, 70% to 90% of them present only once. Sequenced sample: PBMCs or T cells enriched from blood (not recorded which). All receptors come from a man in his fifties or sixties who had recovered from COVID-19.

The rearrangement joins TRBV7-2 to TRBJ2-5; D gene unclear. The CDR3 consists of 14 residues. V lost 3 bases to trimming and J lost 1 base, with 9 bases between them. Germline V gene data show CDR1 as SGHTA and CDR2 as FQGNSA. In DNA form, the CDR3 reads TGTGCCAGCAGCTTTATTTGGCCCCAAGAGACCCAGTACTTC. Its protein product is CASSFIWPQETQYF.

The V call is TRBV9, the J call TRBJ2-3; 7 nucleotides match TRBD2. With V trimmed by 3 bases and J by 2 bases, 6 bases remained unmatched. The germline V gene encodes CDR1 SGDLS and CDR2 YYNGEE. The CDR3 contains 15 residues. CDR3 in amino acids: CASSGTGGPTDTQYF. The DNA for the CDR3 is TGTGCCAGCAGCGGGACGGGGGGTCCCACAGATACGCAGTATTTT.

This sequence joins TRBV28 and TRBJ1-2, with 8 bases lining up with TRBD1. J lost 4 bases, V lost 3 bases, and 4 bases had no gene match. The CDR3 consists of 14 residues. In germline, CDR1 is MDHEN, CDR2 SYDVKM. This CDR3 reads CASSFTGGGYGYTF. CDR3 nucleotides: TGTGCCAGCAGTTTTACAGGGGGTGGCTATGGCTACACCTTC.

The chain combines TRBV14 with TRBJ1-2; no clear D gene. Germline V gene data show CDR1 as SGHDN and CDR2 as FVKESK. Trimming cost V 1 base and J 3 bases, with 12 bases left between them. The CDR3 sequence is 15 residues long. The CDR3 nucleotides are TGTGCCAGCAGCCAAGCGGCGGCAGCATACTATGGCTACACCTTC. Translation gives CASSQAAAAYYGYTF.

The V and J genes are TRBV7-9 and TRBJ2-3, with TRBD2 as a possible D gene (5 bases). V lost 1 base and J 10 bases, leaving 9 bases between the germline ends. Germline V gene lookup returns CDR1 SEHNR and CDR2 FQNEAQ (reference sequence). CDR3 length: 12 amino acids. The chain's CDR3 is CASSLVARAQYF. Here the CDR3 DNA reads TGTGCCAGCAGCTTAGTAGCGAGGGCGCAGTATTTT.

The rearrangement links TRBV18 to TRBJ1-2, with 9 positions matching TRBD1. J gave up 2 bases and V 3 bases, and 1 base lay outside the gene matches. This CDR3 is 14 amino acids long. From germline, CDR1 is KGHSH and CDR2 LQKENI. CDR3: CASSPGTGNYGYTF. The DNA of the CDR3 is TGTGCCAGCTCACCGGGGACAGGGAACTATGGCTACACCTTC.

This clone occurred once. The chain couples TRBV4-2 to TRBJ2-3, with 16 positions matching TRBD2. CDR3 length: 17 residues. Germline V gene data show CDR1 as LGHNA and CDR2 as YNFKEQ. After removal of 5 bases from V and 2 bases from J, the junction contained 4 bases not matched to a gene. As DNA, the CDR3 is TGTGCCAGCAGCACGGGACTAGCGGGGGGGGTCACAGATACGCAGTATTTT. It is translated as CASSTGLAGGVTDTQYF.

The rearrangement joins TRBV5-1 to TRBJ2-3; TRBD2 aligns across 7 bases. Germline CDR1 SGHRS, CDR2 YFSETQ. Unmatched junction bases numbered 4, after V lost 2 bases and J lost 4 bases. There are 14 residues in the CDR3. The CDR3 nucleotides read TGCGCCAGCAGCTTCCCGGGGAGGGCAGATACGCAGTATTTT. It codes for CASSFPGRADTQYF.

This clone was picked up one time. The same CDR3 is also encoded by other DNA sequences in this sample. CDR3 bases: TGTGCCAGCAGCCAGGACAGAGTCTATGGCTACACCTTC. Protein product: CASSQDRVYGYTF. The chain couples TRBV7-2 to TRBJ1-2; weak D call: TRBD1 (6 bases). The V gene lost 5 bases and the J gene lost 4 bases, with 11 bases spanning the gap. Germline CDR1 SGHTA, CDR2 FQGNSA. The CDR3 loop spans 13 amino acids.

The chain employs TRBV6-2 or TRBV6-3 and TRBJ2-7; 10 nucleotides match TRBD1. Germline CDR1 MNHEY, CDR2 SVGEGT. This CDR3 comprises 16 residues. With 2 bases clipped from V and 5 bases from J, the junction kept 9 bases outside the gene matches. The CDR3 loop reads CASSYRPGQGSHEQYF. The CDR3 nucleotides read TGTGCCAGCAGTTACCGCCCGGGACAGGGGAGCCACGAGCAGTACTTC.

This clone has more than one count but fewer than ten. V and J are TRBV2 and TRBJ1-2; 8 bases match TRBD1. The V segment lost 1 base and the J segment 4 bases; nucleotides outside the gene matches: 5. The germline CDR1 and CDR2 sequences are SNHLY and FYNNEI. The CDR3 extends over 15 amino acids. CDR3 nucleotides: TGTGCCAGCAGTGAAGGTAGAGGACAGGGCTATGGCTACACCTTC. Encoded protein: CASSEGRGQGYGYTF.

This clone was counted only a few times. The rearrangement uses TRBV19 and TRBJ2-2, with 9 positions matching TRBD2. J lost 7 bases, V lost 1 base, and 7 bases had no gene match. This CDR3 has 16 residues. Germline CDR1 and CDR2: LNHDA and SQIVND (reference sequence). CDR3 DNA sequence: TGTGCCAGTAGTATAGCTTTGGGACTAGCAAGCGGGGAGCTGTTTTTT. Translation gives CASSIALGLASGELFF. Combining the CDR3 with reference TRBV19 and TRBJ2-2 gives the whole variable domain DGGITQSPKYLFRKEGQNVTLSCEQNLNHDAMYWYRQDPGQGLRLIYYSQIVNDFQKGDIAEGYSVSREKKESFPLTVTSAQKNPTAFYLCASSIALGLASGELFFGEGSRLTVL.

CDR3 in amino acids: CASSLGQGDTGELFF. CDR3 DNA sequence: TGTGCCAGCAGCTTGGGACAGGGTGACACCGGGGAGCTGTTTTTT. The rearrangement joins TRBV7-9 to TRBJ2-2; the match to TRBD1 covers 9 bases. The CDR3 length is 15 residues. CDR1 SEHNR and CDR2 FQNEAQ come from the germline V gene (reference sequence). Losses at the gene ends were 3 bases for V and 3 bases for J; bases not matched to a gene: 2.

The chain employs TRBV3-1 (or the pseudogene TRBV3-2) and TRBJ2-3, with 8 bases fitting TRBD2. The CDR3 consists of 15 residues. V dropped 5 bases and J dropped 1; count of bases not matched to a gene: 5. Germline V lookup: CDR1 LGHDT, CDR2 YNNKEL (reference sequence). CDR3 loop: CASSTRGGRTDTQYF. The CDR3 nucleotides are TGTGCCAGCAGCACACGGGGGGGGCGCACAGATACGCAGTATTTT.

This rearrangement joins TRBV7-6 to TRBJ2-2; 11 bases match TRBD2. The CDR3 has 18 residues. V shed 5 bases and J 0 bases; nucleotides not matched to a gene: 8. Germline values: CDR1 SGHVS, CDR2 FNYEAQ. For the CDR3, the DNA is TGTGCCAGCAGCCCACGACTAGCGGGGACCGCGAACACCGGGGAGCTGTTTTTT. It codes for CASSPRLAGTANTGELFF.